Listed below are T cell receptor beta chains from one sample, sequenced in a study of T cell responses to AZD1222 COVID-19 vaccine. Method: immunoSEQ multiplex PCR; TCRdb's copy keeps in-frame clones and lacks some. The data show about 100,000 clones, around 87% seen once. The sequences come from peripheral blood, collected on day 0 of AZD1222 vaccination. Every receptor here comes from an adult in good health. The CDR3 runs from the conserved cysteine through the conserved F or W. D genes are given only for firm matches. Clone size is not always given. Where it is, it says once, few, many or a class for expanded clones.

>.|TRBJ1-1|TRBV2|.
CASSEMRQEYTEAFF
TGTGCCAGCAGTGAAATGAGGCAGGAGTACACTGAAGCTTTCTTT
>.|TRBJ1-4|TRBV4-3|.
CASSHQRQRTNEKLFF
TGCGCCAGCAGCCATCAGAGACAGCGTACTAATGAAAAACTGTTTTTT
>TRBD1|TRBJ2-5|TRBV19|.
CASSSWTGSRQETQYF
TGTGCCAGTAGTTCTTGGACAGGGTCCCGCCAAGAGACCCAGTACTTC
>.|TRBJ2-2|TRBV3-1/TRBV3-2|.
CASRVTQGRAGELFF
TGTGCCAGCAGAGTTACCCAGGGTCGGGCCGGGGAGCTGTTTTTT
>TRBD2|TRBJ2-3|TRBV7-2|once
CASSLSPSGTSGGYGTQYF
TGTGCCAGCAGCTTAAGCCCCTCCGGGACTAGCGGGGGTTACGGTACGCAGTATTTT
>.|TRBJ2-3|TRBV27|.
CASSSARTDTQYF
TGTGCCAGCAGTTCCGCCCGCACAGATACGCAGTATTTT
>TRBD1|TRBJ2-3|TRBV19|.
CASSRPGTGNTDTQYF
TGTGCCAGTAGTAGACCCGGGACAGGGAATACAGATACGCAGTATTTT
>.|TRBJ1-5|TRBV6-5|.
CASTRLDRTYQPQHF
TGTGCCAGCACCCGCCTGGACCGGACATACCAGCCCCAGCATTTT
>.|TRBJ1-1|TRBV4-3|.
CASSPTRTSYTEAFF
TGCGCCAGCAGCCCCACCCGGACATCCTACACTGAAGCTTTCTTT
>.|TRBJ2-3|TRBV4-3|.
CASSREPNTDTQYF
TGCGCCAGCAGCAGGGAGCCAAACACAGATACGCAGTATTTT
>.|TRBJ2-7|TRBV5-5|.
CASSLAGSWAQYF
TGTGCCAGCAGCTTGGCGGGGTCCTGGGCGCAGTACTTC
>.|TRBJ1-1|TRBV9|few
CASSVGTANTEAFF
TGTGCCAGCAGCGTAGGGACAGCGAACACTGAAGCTTTCTTT
>.|TRBJ1-2|TRBV14|.
CASSQDQGPYGYTF
TGTGCCAGCAGCCAAGATCAAGGTCCCTATGGCTACACCTTC
>.|TRBJ1-2|TRBV7-9|.
CASSSMLGVTNYGYTF
TGTGCCAGCAGCTCCATGTTGGGGGTTACTAACTATGGCTACACCTTC
>TRBD1|TRBJ2-7|TRBV18|.
CASSPTGTGTYEQYF
TGTGCCAGCTCACCAACCGGGACAGGGACCTACGAGCAGTACTTC
>.|TRBJ1-1|TRBV19|.
CASTPRRRDTEAFF
TGTGCCAGTACCCCCCGCCGAAGGGACACTGAAGCTTTCTTT
>.|TRBJ1-2|TRBV30|.
CAWSVQVGYGYTF
TGTGCCTGGAGTGTACAAGTTGGCTATGGCTACACCTTC
>.|TRBJ2-1|TRBV6-4|.
CASSDSDFSNEQFF
TGTGCCAGCAGTGACTCGGACTTCAGCAATGAGCAGTTCTTC
>.|TRBJ2-3|TRBV2|.
CASGSAGFADTQYF
TGTGCCAGCGGGAGCGCGGGATTCGCAGATACGCAGTATTTT
>.|TRBJ1-5|TRBV6-5|.
CASSPGRNSNQPQHF
TGTGCCAGCAGCCCGGGACGCAATAGCAATCAGCCCCAGCATTTT
>TRBD1|TRBJ2-7|TRBV19|once
CATSGTGNYEQYF
TGTGCCACTTCCGGGACAGGGAACTACGAGCAGTACTTC
>.|TRBJ1-5|TRBV27|.
CASSWTVGSNQPQHF
TGTGCCAGCAGTTGGACAGTCGGTAGCAATCAGCCCCAGCATTTT
>.|TRBJ1-1|TRBV11-2|.
CASSLGLANTEAFF
TGTGCCAGCAGCTTGGGACTTGCGAACACTGAAGCTTTCTTT
>TRBD1|TRBJ2-2|TRBV11-1|.
CASSFDRGGKTGELFF
TGTGCCAGCAGCTTTGACAGGGGCGGAAAAACCGGGGAGCTGTTTTTT
>.|TRBJ1-1|TRBV15|.
CASTSSGDTTEAFF
TGTGCCAGCACCTCGTCGGGGGACACGACTGAAGCTTTCTTT
>.|TRBJ1-1|TRBV5-5|.
CASSLSAGTEAFF
TGTGCCAGCAGCTTGAGTGCAGGTACTGAAGCTTTCTTT
>.|TRBJ1-5|TRBV5-1|.
CASSLAGRMNQPQHF
TGCGCCAGCAGCTTGGCGGGGAGGATGAATCAGCCCCAGCATTTT
>.|TRBJ1-3|TRBV20-1|.
CSAKQGNTIYF
TGCAGTGCAAAACAGGGAAACACCATATATTTT
>TRBD2|TRBJ2-3|TRBV6-4|.
CASSTTSGATDTQYF
TGTGCCAGCAGTACTACTAGCGGGGCCACAGATACGCAGTATTTT
>TRBD2|TRBJ2-1|TRBV7-6|.
CASSGRLAGSWGEQFF
TGTGCCAGCAGCGGGCGACTAGCGGGGAGCTGGGGGGAGCAGTTCTTC
>TRBD2|TRBJ2-3|TRBV6-5|once
CASTSGRAVDTQYF
TGTGCCAGCACTAGCGGGAGGGCGGTAGATACGCAGTATTTT
>TRBD1|TRBJ1-1|TRBV6-5|.
CASSRTGSYIGWAFF
TGTGCCAGCAGCCGGACAGGGAGTTATATTGGTTGGGCTTTCTTT
>.|TRBJ1-1|TRBV5-1|.
CASSHSEGVNTEAFF
TGCGCCAGCAGCCACTCAGAAGGAGTTAACACTGAAGCTTTCTTT
>TRBD1|TRBJ2-7|TRBV14|.
CASRAFRDRYEQYF
TGTGCCAGCAGGGCCTTCCGGGACAGATACGAGCAGTACTTC
>TRBD2|TRBJ2-1|TRBV10-3|.
CATGLGGRIVDNEQFF
TGTGCCACGGGGCTAGGCGGGAGGATAGTAGACAATGAGCAGTTCTTC
>.|TRBJ1-5|TRBV6-1|once
CASSEEDGNQPQHF
TGTGCCAGCAGTGAAGAAGACGGCAATCAGCCCCAGCATTTT
>.|TRBJ2-7|TRBV11-2|.
CASSLLQGPPPYEQYF
TGTGCCAGCAGCTTACTTCAGGGGCCTCCCCCCTACGAGCAGTACTTC
>.|TRBJ1-2|TRBV5-4|once
CASSLDRGPGYTF
TGTGCCAGCAGCTTAGATAGGGGTCCGGGCTACACCTTC
>.|TRBJ2-3|TRBV28|.
CASSLIGLPPQYF
TGTGCCAGCAGTTTAATAGGCCTCCCGCCGCAGTATTTT
>TRBD1|TRBJ1-1|TRBV6-6|few
CASSLTGPEAFF
TGTGCCAGCAGCTTGACAGGGCCTGAAGCTTTCTTT
>TRBD2|TRBJ2-1|TRBV7-2|.
CASSPGLAGYNEQFF
TGTGCCAGCAGCCCGGGACTAGCGGGTTACAATGAGCAGTTCTTC
>.|TRBJ1-2|TRBV6-5|few
CASSSAGRPFGYTF
TGTGCCAGCAGTTCCGCGGGACGGCCCTTCGGCTACACCTTC
>.|TRBJ2-2|TRBV7-3|.
CASSLSGRGGELFF
TGTGCCAGCAGCTTATCAGGGCGAGGCGGGGAGCTGTTTTTT
>.|TRBJ1-1|TRBV9|.
CASSVGLGAPAEAFF
TGTGCCAGCAGCGTAGGTCTCGGGGCTCCGGCTGAAGCTTTCTTT
>.|TRBJ2-1|TRBV9|.
CASSVKTRTLYNEQFF
TGTGCCAGCAGCGTAAAAACCCGGACTCTCTACAATGAGCAGTTCTTC
>.|TRBJ1-3|TRBV28|.
CASKHGRGLYF
TGTGCCAGCAAACACGGCCGAGGCCTATATTTT
>TRBD2|TRBJ2-3|TRBV7-2|once
CASSLSSGSGRDTQYF
TGTGCCAGCAGCTTGTCTAGCGGCTCGGGAAGAGATACGCAGTATTTT
>.|TRBJ2-5|TRBV24-1|.
CATSGGALATQYF
TGTGCCACCAGTGGCGGGGCCCTCGCGACCCAGTACTTC
>TRBD1|TRBJ1-1|TRBV7-3|once
CASSPGQDTEAFF
TGTGCCAGCAGCCCCGGACAGGACACTGAAGCTTTCTTT
>.|TRBJ1-4|TRBV3-1/TRBV3-2|.
CASSQDEGEAREKLFF
TGTGCCAGCAGCCAAGATGAAGGGGAGGCGAGAGAAAAACTGTTTTTT
>TRBD2|TRBJ2-5|TRBV7-8|.
CAIREEGKETQYF
TGTGCCATCCGGGAGGAGGGGAAAGAGACCCAGTACTTC
>.|TRBJ2-5|TRBV5-1|.
CASSLDIPGPGETQYF
TGCGCCAGCAGCTTGGATATCCCGGGACCGGGAGAGACCCAGTACTTC